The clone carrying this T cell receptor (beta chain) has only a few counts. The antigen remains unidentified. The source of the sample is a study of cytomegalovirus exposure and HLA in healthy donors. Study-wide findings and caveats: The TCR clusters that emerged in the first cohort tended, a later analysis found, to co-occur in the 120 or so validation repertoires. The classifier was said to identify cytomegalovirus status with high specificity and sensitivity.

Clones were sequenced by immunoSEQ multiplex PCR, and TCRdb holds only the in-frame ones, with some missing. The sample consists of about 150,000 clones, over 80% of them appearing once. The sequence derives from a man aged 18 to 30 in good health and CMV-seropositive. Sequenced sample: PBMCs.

The CDR3 spells CASIPRGPGSYEQYF. The CDR3 DNA reads TGTGCCAGCATTCCCAGGGGGCCTGGTTCCTACGAGCAGTACTTC. This chain joins TRBV6-1 and TRBJ2-7, with 8 bases aligning to TRBD1. The CDR3 sequence is 15 residues long. The V segment lost 7 bases and the J segment 1 base; nucleotides outside the gene matches: 9. Germline loops: CDR1 MNHNS, CDR2 SASEGT.